This is a list of T cell receptor beta chains from one sample in a study of blood T cell repertoires in COVID-19. TCRdb's copy holds only in-frame clones and misses some; the assay was immunoSEQ multiplex PCR. This sample yields roughly 30,000 clones, of which 85% are seen a single time; roughly 15% belongs to the top ten. Sample: peripheral blood. All receptors come from a human donor with acute or convalescent COVID-19. The donor label of this sample is uncertain. CDR3s include the opening cysteine and the closing phenylalanine or tryptophan. The D gene is left open where the match is weak. Size is stated for part of the rows, as once, few or many counts, or as a class when the clone is expanded.

clone_size j_call cdr3_length v_call d_call cdr3_aa cdr3_nt
. TRBJ1-2 15 TRBV3-1/TRBV3-2 TRBD1 CASSPGPQGAYGYTF TGTGCCAGCAGCCCAGGTCCCCAGGGGGCCTATGGCTACACCTTC
. TRBJ2-2 15 TRBV6-6 TRBD2 CASKNDGGGAGELFF TGTGCCAGCAAAAATGATGGCGGGGGGGCCGGGGAGCTGTTTTTT
few TRBJ2-1 13 TRBV3-1/TRBV3-2 . CASSQGSLKRQFF TGTGCCAGCAGCCAAGGGAGCCTAAAGCGTCAGTTCTTC
. TRBJ1-6 16 TRBV11-2 TRBD1 CASSWGGQGVNSPLHF TGTGCCAGCAGCTGGGGAGGACAGGGAGTAAATTCACCCCTCCACTTT
. TRBJ1-6 15 TRBV7-6 TRBD1 CASSLGTGDNSPLHF TGTGCCAGCAGCTTAGGGACAGGGGATAATTCACCCCTCCACTTT
. TRBJ2-1 13 TRBV28 TRBD1 CASSYGTGNEQFF TGTGCCAGCAGCTACGGGACAGGTAATGAGCAGTTCTTC
once TRBJ2-4 12 TRBV19 . CASTAGRNIQYF TGTGCCAGTACGGCGGGGAGAAACATTCAGTACTTC
. TRBJ1-2 14 TRBV11-2 . CASSLAGIYYGYTF TGTGCCAGCAGCTTAGCAGGGATTTACTATGGCTACACCTTC
. TRBJ1-1 15 TRBV15 . CATSRLPSVNTEAFF TGTGCCACCAGCAGACTCCCATCAGTGAACACTGAAGCTTTCTTT
. TRBJ2-3 12 TRBV6-2/TRBV6-3 . CASIPRADTQYF TGTGCCAGCATCCCTAGAGCAGATACGCAGTATTTT
few TRBJ2-3 17 TRBV12-5 TRBD1 CASGSTRDRGVRDTQYF TGTGCTAGTGGTTCCACCCGGGACAGGGGAGTCCGAGATACGCAGTATTTT
. TRBJ2-3 17 TRBV5-1 TRBD2 CASSSSPSGGVTDTQYF TGCGCCAGCAGCTCCTCTCCTAGCGGGGGGGTCACAGATACGCAGTATTTT
few TRBJ2-7 17 TRBV6-2/TRBV6-3 . CASSYTISTGKHYEQYF TGTGCCAGCAGTTACACGATCTCTACGGGAAAACACTACGAGCAGTACTTC
. TRBJ2-2 14 TRBV6-5 . CASSYWRATGELFF TGTGCCAGCAGTTACTGGAGGGCCACCGGGGAGCTGTTTTTT
. TRBJ1-1 17 TRBV9 . CASSSSVADPLSTEAFF TGTGCCAGCAGCTCCAGCGTAGCCGACCCGTTAAGCACTGAAGCTTTCTTT
. TRBJ2-1 10 TRBV27 . CASSWGQQFF TGTGCCAGCAGTTGGGGACAACAGTTCTTC